The T cell receptor (beta chain) under discussion was sequenced for a study of blood T cell repertoires in COVID-19. Study-wide context: Donors in the United States, Italy and Spain gave samples during acute or convalescent COVID-19. Sample material is recorded as cDNA or gDNA derived from T cells, B-cell-depleted T cells, or PBMCs.

Clinical history reported by participants formed the basis on which cohorts were assigned. V was clipped by 2 bases and J by 2 bases; unmatched bases: 6. Germline CDR1 ENHRY, CDR2 SYGVKD. This CDR3 is 17 amino acids long. The repertoire was sequenced with immunoSEQ multiplex PCR; TCRdb's copy has only in-frame clones and lacks some. This sample yields 280,000 or so clones, of which roughly 90% are seen a single time; 1.7% belongs to the top ten. The chain couples TRBV10-3 to TRBJ2-3; 11 positions match TRBD2. Sequences were obtained from PBMCs or T cells enriched from blood (not recorded which). The source is a woman younger than 35 with acute COVID-19. As DNA, the CDR3 is TGTGCCATCAGTGAGGGGACTAGCGGAGGGTACACAGATACGCAGTATTTT. Protein product: CAISEGTSGGYTDTQYF.